The next 32 T cell receptor beta chains were all read from a single sample in a study of blood T cell repertoires in COVID-19. Clones were read by immunoSEQ multiplex PCR, and TCRdb kept only the in-frame ones, dropping some. This repertoire shows 110,000 to 150,000 clones, approximately 91% found once; its top ten account for roughly 10%. The sample consisted of peripheral blood. The receptors come from a middle-aged man with active or convalescent COVID-19.

The chain couples TRBV28 to TRBJ2-1; 7 bases line up with TRBD1. The germline gives CDR1 MDHEN, CDR2 SYDVKM. V lost 6 bases, J lost 2 bases, and 1 base stayed unmatched. This CDR3 spans 13 amino acids. The CDR3 loop reads CASRQGPYNEQFF. The CDR3 bases are TGTGCCAGCAGACAGGGGCCCTACAATGAGCAGTTCTTC.

This chain connects TRBV11-2 to TRBJ2-7; the match to TRBD2 covers 11 bases. Germline trimming cut 5 bases from V and 0 bases from J; bases unmatched to any gene: 6. The CDR3 runs to 16 residues. From germline, CDR1 is SGHAT and CDR2 FQNNGV. CDR3 loop: CASSARLAGHSYEQYF. DNA of the CDR3: TGTGCCAGCAGCGCCAGACTAGCGGGACACTCCTACGAGCAGTACTTC.

The chain couples TRBV7-3 to TRBJ2-6, with 7 nucleotides matching TRBD1. V shed 0 bases, J shed 2 bases, and the junction held 4 bases outside the gene matches. Germline V gene data show CDR1 as SGHTA and CDR2 as FQGTGA. This CDR3 spans 17 amino acids. The CDR3 here is CASSLTGTAPGANVLTF. CDR3 nucleotides: TGTGCCAGCAGCTTAACCGGGACAGCCCCTGGGGCCAACGTCCTGACTTTC.

This chain uses TRBV6-6 with TRBJ1-1; TRBD1 aligns across 9 bases. The germline gives CDR1 MNHNY, CDR2 SVGAGI (reference sequence). After removal of 6 bases from V and 10 bases from J, the junction contained 6 bases not matched to a gene. This CDR3 comprises 12 residues. The CDR3 region is CASSHTGGRAFF. CDR3 in DNA: TGTGCCAGCAGCCATACAGGGGGCAGAGCTTTCTTT.

CDR3 loop: CASIRTGGLNNQPQHF. In DNA form, the CDR3 reads TGTGCCAGTATCCGGACAGGAGGTCTAAACAATCAGCCCCAGCATTTT. This sequence joins TRBV19 and TRBJ1-5; 7 nucleotides agree with TRBD1. Germline-derived CDR1 and CDR2 are LNHDA and SQIVND (reference sequence). There are 16 residues in the CDR3. With V trimmed by 7 bases and J by 3 bases, 12 bases remained unmatched. Complete variable domain (other parts from reference TRBV19 and TRBJ1-5): DGGITQSPKYLFRKEGQNVTLSCEQNLNHDAMYWYRQDPGQGLRLIYYSQIVNDFQKGDIAEGYSVSREKKESFPLTVTSAQKNPTAFYLCASIRTGGLNNQPQHFGDGTRLSIL.

V and J are TRBV20-1 and TRBJ1-5, with TRBD1 matching over 7 bases. There are 14 residues in the CDR3. Germline lookup yields CDR1 DFQATT and CDR2 SNEGSKA (reference sequence). V shed 3 bases, J shed 2 bases, and the junction held 4 bases outside the gene matches. The CDR3 is CSASQGGGNQPQHF. In DNA form, the CDR3 reads TGCAGTGCTAGTCAAGGGGGCGGCAATCAGCCCCAGCATTTT.

V and J are TRBV5-1 and TRBJ2-5, with 11 positions matching TRBD2. The CDR3 loop spans 17 amino acids. Germline CDR1 reads SGHRS; CDR2 reads YFSETQ. Trimming took 6 bases from V and 5 from J; bases not matched to a gene: 15. In DNA, the CDR3 is TGCGCCAGCACTCCACTAGCGGGAGTTCGGGGAAGGGAGACCCAGTACTTC. This sequence encodes CASTPLAGVRGRETQYF.

This chain joins TRBV6-9 and TRBJ2-7; tentatively, D is TRBD2 (6 bases). Looked up from germline, CDR1 is MNHGY and CDR2 is SVAAGI. The CDR3 runs to 15 residues. V lost 5 bases and J 0 bases, leaving 14 bases between the germline ends. The CDR3 DNA reads TGTGCCAGCAGTCCGAGCGGGTTGTTCTCCTACGAGCAGTACTTC. It yields the protein CASSPSGLFSYEQYF.

V gene TRBV27 combines with J gene TRBJ2-5, with 8 bases fitting TRBD1. V was clipped by 4 bases and J by 3 bases; unmatched bases: 4. The CDR3 length is 14 residues. Germline CDR1 MNHEY, CDR2 SMNVEV (reference sequence). In nucleotides, the CDR3 is TGTGCCAGCAGTTCCCGGACAGGGAAAGAGACCCAGTACTTC. Encoded protein: CASSSRTGKETQYF.

The rearrangement links TRBV6-5 to TRBJ2-7; a possible D gene is TRBD1 (6 bases). CDR1 MNHEY and CDR2 SVGAGI come from the germline V gene. V was pared by 0 bases and J by 6 bases, with 12 bases between. The CDR3 runs to 14 residues. This CDR3 is CASSYSRSRGEQYF. The CDR3 nucleotides read TGTGCCAGCAGTTACTCGAGAAGCAGGGGCGAGCAGTACTTC.

The chain couples TRBV5-4 to TRBJ1-2, with D possibly matching TRBD1 (5 bases). The CDR3 runs to 14 residues. With 4 bases removed from V and 3 bases from J, the gap between germline ends came to 13 bases. Germline CDR1 and CDR2: SGHNT and YYREEE (reference sequence). The CDR3 loop is CASSTGRGDYGYTF. As DNA, the CDR3 is TGTGCCAGCAGCACCGGTCGGGGGGACTATGGCTACACCTTC.

V gene TRBV7-2 combines with J gene TRBJ1-5; D gene ambiguous. The CDR3 has 14 residues. Germline CDR1 SGHTA, CDR2 FQGNSA. The V end lost 1 base, the J end lost 7 bases, and 11 bases lay between the germline ends. CDR3 in amino acids: CASSLDSQVQPQHF. The CDR3 DNA reads TGTGCCAGCAGCTTAGACAGTCAGGTACAGCCCCAGCATTTT.

This chain connects TRBV30 to TRBJ1-3; tentatively, D is TRBD1 (5 bases). This CDR3 is 16 amino acids long. V gave up 4 bases and J gave up 8 bases, with 24 bases separating them. Germline CDR1 is GTSNPN and CDR2 is SVGIG (reference sequence). The CDR3 is CAWTHGGDPGPDTIYF. CDR3 in DNA: TGTGCCTGGACCCACGGCGGGGACCCAGGGCCGGACACCATATATTTT.

This clone was counted once. The chain uses TRBV12-5 and TRBJ2-1, with a possible D match to TRBD1 (5 bases). Germline CDR1 and CDR2: LGHNT and FRNRAP. The CDR3 extends over 12 amino acids. V shed 5 bases and J shed 9 bases, with 11 bases lying between them. The DNA of the CDR3 is TGTGCTAGTGGTATCTCAGGGCGTGAGCAGTTCTTC. Translation: CASGISGREQFF.

The chain uses TRBV7-9 and TRBJ2-7; D gene unclear. This CDR3 comprises 13 residues. Deletions cut 5 bases from V and 2 bases from J, with 10 bases between. The germline V gene encodes CDR1 SEHNR and CDR2 FQNEAQ (reference sequence). CDR3: CASSPLFPYEQYF. For the CDR3, the DNA is TGTGCCAGCAGCCCACTTTTCCCCTACGAGCAGTACTTC.

DNA for the CDR3: TGTGCCAGCAGGGGCGGGACAGAGACCTATGGCTACACCTTC. Protein: CASRGGTETYGYTF. J is TRBJ1-2 and V is TRBV6-6; 7 bases agree with TRBD1. Germline CDR1 MNHNY, CDR2 SVGAGI (reference sequence). V was clipped by 6 bases and J by 4 bases; unmatched bases: 8. This CDR3 region has 14 residues.

The CDR3 sequence: CASSLTGAYEQYF. For the CDR3, the DNA is TGTGCCAGCAGTTTAACGGGGGCCTACGAGCAGTACTTC. V usage is TRBV28 and J usage is TRBJ2-7; D might be TRBD2 (6 bases). V shed 2 bases and J shed 2 bases, with 7 bases lying between them. The V gene's germline CDR1 is MDHEN and CDR2 SYDVKM. CDR3 length: 13 amino acids.

The chain has TRBV6-5 and TRBJ2-6; no clear D gene. CDR1 is MNHEY, CDR2 SVGAGI, per germline. The CDR3 is 14 residues long. Trimming left V 4 bases short and J 4 bases short, with 8 bases between. This CDR3 is CASSSSNGANVLTF. CDR3 coding DNA: TGTGCCAGCAGTTCTAGTAACGGGGCCAACGTCCTGACTTTC.

The chain links TRBV11-2 to TRBJ2-2, with 8 nucleotides matching TRBD2. The junction had 13 bases not matched to a gene; V was cut back by 5 bases and J by 5 bases. This CDR3 comprises 17 residues. In germline, CDR1 is SGHAT, CDR2 FQNNGV. In DNA, the CDR3 is TGTGCCAGCAGCGAAGTTTGGGTCGCTAGCGGGACCGGGGAGCTGTTTTTT. As protein: CASSEVWVASGTGELFF.

V and J are TRBV24-1 and TRBJ2-1; 7 bases fit TRBD2. V dropped 1 base and J dropped 1; count of bases not matched to a gene: 3. The CDR3 is made up of 16 amino acids. The germline gives CDR1 KGHDR, CDR2 SFDVKD. The CDR3 sequence: CATSDLSGESYNEQFF. CDR3 sequence (DNA): TGTGCCACCAGTGATTTAAGCGGGGAATCCTACAATGAGCAGTTCTTC.

In this sample, this clone turned up once. This chain connects TRBV25-1 to TRBJ2-1, with 7 positions matching TRBD2. V shed 6 bases and J 6 bases; nucleotides not matched to a gene: 8. CDR1 and CDR2 (germline): MGHDK, SYGVNS. The CDR3 sequence is 14 residues long. The CDR3 region is CASRQPGLSNEQFF. For the CDR3, the DNA is TGTGCCAGCAGACAACCGGGACTATCCAATGAGCAGTTCTTC. Together with reference TRBV25-1 and TRBJ2-1, the CDR3 gives the full variable domain: EADIYQTPRYLVIGTGKKITLECSQTMGHDKMYWYQQDPGMELHLIHYSYGVNSTEKGDLSSESTVSRIRTEHFPLTLESARPSHTSQYLCASRQPGLSNEQFFGPGTRLTVL.

V and J are TRBV24-1 and TRBJ1-5; 9 bases line up with TRBD1. The ends lost 6 bases at V and 6 bases at J; junction bases unmatched: 5. Germline V lookup: CDR1 KGHDR, CDR2 SFDVKD. This CDR3 comprises 14 residues. The CDR3 DNA is TGTGCCACCAGTACACAGGGGGCTGCTCAGCCCCAGCATTTT. This encodes CATSTQGAAQPQHF.

The chain has TRBV28 and TRBJ1-2, with 8 bases that match TRBD1. Germline loops: CDR1 MDHEN, CDR2 SYDVKM. Losses at the gene ends were 4 bases for V and 4 bases for J; bases not matched to a gene: 8. CDR3 length equals 15 residues. The CDR3 loop is CASSSSTGVLYGYTF. The CDR3 bases are TGTGCCAGCAGTTCCTCGACAGGGGTCCTCTATGGCTACACCTTC.

The chain joins TRBV7-2 to TRBJ2-3; D ambiguous. The germline V gene encodes CDR1 SGHTA and CDR2 FQGNSA. CDR3 length: 12 residues. Trimming pared 7 bases from V and 4 bases from J, leaving 9 bases between. The DNA for the CDR3 is TGTGCCAGCACCCTCCTCGCAGATACGCAGTATTTT. This translates into CASTLLADTQYF.

The chain employs TRBV18 and TRBJ1-2, with 8 bases fitting TRBD1. Germline V gene data show CDR1 as KGHSH and CDR2 as LQKENI. This CDR3 contains 15 residues. After removal of 6 bases from V and 6 bases from J, the junction contained 12 bases not matched to a gene. The CDR3 reads CASSRQGQGLDGYTF. The CDR3 DNA reads TGTGCCAGCTCGCGACAAGGACAGGGTCTGGATGGCTACACCTTC.

The gene calls are TRBV19 and TRBJ1-6; no firm D call. The CDR3 sequence is 16 residues long. V dropped 5 bases and J dropped 6 bases, with 17 bases sitting between them. Germline CDR1 and CDR2: LNHDA and SQIVND (reference sequence). The CDR3 loop reads CASSPPLRASNSPLHF. The DNA for the CDR3 is TGTGCCAGTAGTCCCCCCTTGCGGGCATCTAATTCACCCCTCCACTTT.

The rearrangement links TRBV5-1 to TRBJ2-2; D possibly corresponds to TRBD2 (5 bases). The V end lost 4 bases, the J end lost 4 bases, and 11 bases lay between the germline ends. Germline values: CDR1 SGHRS, CDR2 YFSETQ. The CDR3 length is 14 residues. This chain's CDR3 is CASSKLETTGELFF. In DNA form, the CDR3 reads TGCGCCAGCAGCAAACTAGAAACCACCGGGGAGCTGTTTTTT.

The genes are TRBV27 and TRBJ1-6; 9 nucleotides match TRBD1. Germline V gene lookup returns CDR1 MNHEY and CDR2 SMNVEV (reference sequence). Trimming at V came to 5 bases and at J to 9 bases, leaving 8 bases not matched to a gene. CDR3 length equals 15 residues. The CDR3 DNA follows: TGTGCCAGCAGTCCTAAGACAGGGGGTAGTTCACCCCTCCACTTT. Residues: CASSPKTGGSSPLHF.

The chain combines TRBV6-2 or TRBV6-3 with TRBJ2-5; 13 nucleotides align to TRBD2. Per the germline V gene, CDR1 is MNHEY and CDR2 is SVGEGT. Trimming took 6 bases from V and 7 from J; bases not matched to a gene: 8. The CDR3 runs 15 residues. CDR3 coding DNA: TGTGCCAGCAGCTTAGGACTAGCGGGAGCCGGGACCCAGTACTTC. This translates into CASSLGLAGAGTQYF.

The rearrangement links TRBV6-5 to TRBJ2-7; the match to TRBD1 covers 8 bases. This CDR3 spans 14 amino acids. After removal of 4 bases from V and 7 bases from J, the junction contained 9 bases not matched to a gene. The germline V gene has CDR1 MNHEY and CDR2 SVGAGI. The CDR3: CASSSLTGVKEQYF. CDR3 DNA sequence: TGTGCCAGCAGTTCGTTGACAGGGGTAAAGGAGCAGTACTTC.

The V and J genes are TRBV2 and TRBJ2-3; TRBD2 agrees at 7 bases. There are 18 residues in the CDR3. The germline CDR1 and CDR2 sequences are SNHLY and FYNNEI. Trimming at V came to 7 bases and at J to 2 bases, leaving 18 bases not matched to a gene. CDR3 residues: CASIEVGGRQTYTDTQYF. In DNA form, the CDR3 reads TGTGCCAGCATAGAAGTCGGCGGGAGACAAACATACACAGATACGCAGTATTTT.

This chain connects TRBV7-9 to TRBJ1-5; D perhaps matches TRBD1 (5 bases). Trimming shortened V by 0 bases and J by 7 bases, and 10 bases separated the two germline ends. Looked up from germline, CDR1 is SEHNR and CDR2 is FQNEAQ (reference sequence). The CDR3 spans 14 residues. CDR3 in DNA: TGTGCCAGCAGCTTAGCAGGGGTCAACCAGCCCCAGCATTTT. It specifies CASSLAGVNQPQHF.